The 21 T cell receptor beta chains below were found in one sample sequenced in a study of cytomegalovirus exposure and HLA in healthy donors. Amplification used 60 Vbeta primers and 13 Jbeta primers. The method was immunoSEQ multiplex PCR; TCRdb's version includes in-frame clones alone and lacks a portion of them. The table lists 85,000 to 100,000 clones, roughly 80% of them singletons. The sequenced sample was PBMCs. These receptors all come from a woman aged 60-75 years in good health and CMV-seronegative.

This chain connects TRBV18 to TRBJ1-4, with D tentatively TRBD1 (6 bases). V was pared by 5 bases and J by 2 bases, with 9 bases between. The CDR3 has 14 amino acids. The V gene's germline CDR1 is KGHSH and CDR2 LQKENI. CDR3 in amino acids: CASSATGTNEKLFF. The CDR3, as DNA: TGTGCCAGCTCAGCCACAGGGACTAATGAAAAACTGTTTTTT.

Turning to this clone: An end of the junction does not agree with germline; a read error may underlie this. The V gene is TRBV7-9, the J gene TRBJ1-2, with a weak D call TRBD1 (6 bases). Germline CDR1 is SEHNR and CDR2 is FQNEAQ (reference sequence). The CDR3 runs to 15 residues. DNA for the CDR3: TGTTCCAGCAGCTTAGAACGGACAGCAAACTATGGCTACACCTTC. Protein sequence: CSSSLERTANYGYTF.

The chain links TRBV6-5 to TRBJ2-1; 7 bases fit TRBD1. V lost 0 bases to trimming and J lost 7 bases; unmatched junction nucleotides: 3. CDR1 MNHEY and CDR2 SVGAGI come from the germline V gene. CDR3 length: 14 amino acids. CDR3 nucleotide sequence: TGTGCCAGCAGTTACTCAAGGGGGCAAAATGAGCAGTTCTTC. This translates into CASSYSRGQNEQFF.

The chain combines TRBV2 with TRBJ2-5, with 7 bases matching TRBD1. V gave up 5 bases and J gave up 0 bases; unmatched junction bases: 3. The CDR3 has 14 amino acids. Per the germline V gene, CDR1 is SNHLY and CDR2 is FYNNEI. The CDR3 loop reads CASSPDRYQETQYF. Here the CDR3 DNA reads TGTGCCAGCAGTCCGGACAGGTACCAAGAGACCCAGTACTTC.

The rearrangement uses TRBV6-5 and TRBJ2-1; D may be TRBD1 (7 bases). Germline V gives CDR1 MNHEY, CDR2 SVGAGI. V lost 7 bases and J 7 bases, leaving 11 bases between the germline ends. The CDR3 sequence is 12 residues long. The CDR3 loop is CASTPGGNEQFF. The CDR3 coding sequence is TGTGCCAGCACCCCAGGGGGGAATGAGCAGTTCTTC.

V usage is TRBV10-1 and J usage is TRBJ2-1; TRBD2 aligns across 12 bases. This CDR3 has 14 amino acids. V lost 4 bases and J lost 7; bases outside the gene matches: 2. Germline V CDR1 and CDR2: WNHNN, SYGVQD (reference sequence). The DNA for the CDR3 is TGCGCCAGCAGTGTGACTAGCGGGAGTAATGAGCAGTTCTTC. As protein: CASSVTSGSNEQFF.

This chain links TRBV5-1 with TRBJ2-7; D might be TRBD1 (7 bases). Trimming took off 3 bases at V and 0 bases at J, with 13 bases between the two ends. The germline gives CDR1 SGHRS, CDR2 YFSETQ. This CDR3 region has 15 residues. The CDR3 spells CASSSGDRFSYEQYF. CDR3 DNA: TGCGCCAGCAGCTCGGGGGACAGATTCTCCTACGAGCAGTACTTC.

This chain links TRBV7-9 with TRBJ2-3, with TRBD1 identical over 7 bases. The junction had 5 bases not matched to a gene; V was cut back by 5 bases and J by 0 bases. The germline V gene has CDR1 SEHNR and CDR2 FQNEAQ (reference sequence). This CDR3 has 15 amino acids. Written as DNA, the CDR3 is TGTGCCAGCAGCCACAGGGACAGTAGCACAGATACGCAGTATTTT. It translates to CASSHRDSSTDTQYF.

This rearrangement joins TRBV5-4 to TRBJ1-4, with D hard to call. Trimming cost V 1 base and J 7 bases, with 11 bases left between them. Germline V gene sequence: CDR1 SGHNT, CDR2 YYREEE (reference sequence). CDR3 length: 14 residues. For the CDR3, the DNA is TGTGCCAGCAGCTTGTTCGAGGAGGGTGAAAAACTGTTTTTT. Translating gives CASSLFEEGEKLFF.

The V gene is TRBV27, the J gene TRBJ1-2; TRBD1 matches 8 bases. Germline V CDR1 and CDR2: MNHEY, SMNVEV (reference sequence). CDR3 length: 16 residues. The trim removed 7 bases at V and 0 bases at J, leaving 10 bases unmatched. DNA for the CDR3: TGTGCCAGCAAGGGGCAGGGGGCCTCAGCTAACTATGGCTACACCTTC. Its translation: CASKGQGASANYGYTF.

The chain couples TRBV4-1 to TRBJ1-5, with 11 bases matching TRBD1. Germline lookup yields CDR1 MGHRA and CDR2 YSYEKL. Germline trimming cut 7 bases from V and 5 bases from J; bases unmatched to any gene: 7. The length of the CDR3 is 15 residues. The CDR3 loop is CASNQGTGGDQPQHF. The DNA for the CDR3 is TGCGCCAGCAACCAGGGGACAGGGGGGGATCAGCCCCAGCATTTT.

This clone was found once. J is TRBJ1-1 and V is TRBV4-3; maybe TRBD1 (6 bases). Trimming took off 1 base at V and 1 base at J, with 13 bases between the two ends. The CDR3 has 16 amino acids. Germline CDR1 and CDR2: LGHNA and YSLEER. The CDR3 loop is CASSQVRGGENTEAFF. The CDR3 DNA sequence: TGCGCCAGCAGCCAAGTTAGGGGGGGAGAGAACACTGAAGCTTTCTTT.

This chain connects TRBV2 to TRBJ1-3, with 11 bases that match TRBD1. Germline loops: CDR1 SNHLY, CDR2 FYNNEI. This CDR3 spans 14 amino acids. The V segment lost 7 bases and the J segment 8 bases; nucleotides outside the gene matches: 7. The CDR3 region is CASNRGQGAHTIYF. CDR3 DNA sequence: TGTGCCAGCAACAGAGGACAGGGGGCTCACACCATATATTTT.

This clone appeared once. CDR3 in amino acids: CASSLSLAGGQYF. In DNA form, the CDR3 reads TGTGCCAGCAGCTTAAGTTTAGCAGGGGGCCAGTACTTC. The rearrangement links TRBV7-9 to TRBJ2-5; 7 bases map to TRBD1. CDR1 and CDR2 (germline): SEHNR, FQNEAQ (reference sequence). J was trimmed by 10 bases and V by 2 bases; bases with no gene match: 7. The CDR3 runs 13 residues.

This clone was detected once. The chain couples TRBV6-6 to TRBJ1-1; tentatively, D is TRBD1 (6 bases). The V end was cut by 6 bases, the J end by 6 bases, with 17 bases between. CDR3 length equals 14 residues. Germline assignment: CDR1 MNHNY and CDR2 SVGAGI (reference sequence). CDR3 coding DNA: TGTGCCAGCAGCCTCAGCGGGGGCGGTTCTGAAGCTTTCTTT. It encodes CASSLSGGGSEAFF.

The chain couples TRBV5-1 to TRBJ2-7; the match to TRBD2 covers 8 bases. In germline, CDR1 is SGHRS, CDR2 YFSETQ. The length of the CDR3 is 13 residues. With V trimmed by 0 bases and J by 5 bases, 1 base remained unmatched. CDR3 nucleotide sequence: TGCGCCAGCAGCTTGGGGACTAGCCACGAGCAGTACTTC. It encodes CASSLGTSHEQYF.

The V call is TRBV5-1, the J call TRBJ2-5, with 12 bases identical to TRBD2. Germline CDR1 reads SGHRS; CDR2 reads YFSETQ. The CDR3 totals 16 residues. Trimming cost V 0 bases and J 4 bases; bases outside gene matches: 4. The CDR3 nucleotides are TGCGCCAGCAGCTTGGTGGCGACTAGCGGGAGAGAGACCCAGTACTTC. Its translation is CASSLVATSGRETQYF.

The chain links TRBV6-5 to TRBJ1-1, with no clear D. The germline CDR1 and CDR2 sequences are MNHEY and SVGAGI. V lost 3 bases and J 3 bases, leaving 11 bases between the germline ends. The CDR3 is made up of 14 amino acids. CDR3 protein: CASSYRLSYTEAFF. In DNA form, the CDR3 reads TGTGCCAGCAGTTATAGATTGTCGTACACTGAAGCTTTCTTT.

The V gene is TRBV19, the J gene TRBJ1-5; D is ambiguous. The CDR3 has 15 amino acids. Germline CDR1 LNHDA, CDR2 SQIVND (reference sequence). V was clipped by 3 bases and J by 0 bases, with 9 bases between them. The CDR3 DNA is TGTGCCAGTAGTATCCGGGGTGGTAGCAATCAGCCCCAGCATTTT. Protein product: CASSIRGGSNQPQHF.

The chain uses TRBV9 and TRBJ1-1, with 11 bases that match TRBD1. With 3 bases clipped from V and 4 bases from J, the junction kept 5 bases outside the gene matches. The germline CDR1 and CDR2 sequences are SGDLS and YYNGEE. The CDR3 sequence is 15 residues long. The CDR3 sequence: CASSAPGQGVTEAFF. The CDR3 bases are TGTGCCAGCAGCGCACCGGGACAGGGGGTCACTGAAGCTTTCTTT.

This chain links TRBV9 with TRBJ2-1, with D tentatively TRBD2 (5 bases). Germline V CDR1 and CDR2: SGDLS, YYNGEE. This CDR3 has 14 residues. V was trimmed by 0 bases and J by 4 bases, leaving 8 bases between them. The CDR3 spells CASSVATGYNEQFF. The CDR3 DNA reads as TGTGCCAGCAGCGTAGCTACGGGGTACAATGAGCAGTTCTTC.